Included here is one TCR beta chain sequence, with context. Assay: immunoSEQ multiplex PCR; the TCRdb copy retains only in-frame clones and omits some. The sample records about 980,000 clones, 76% being singletons. The entry originates in a study of shared clonotypes between healthy human individuals. The V gene lost 0 bases and the J gene lost 0 bases, with 14 bases spanning the gap. CDR1 is GTSNPN and CDR2 is SVGIG in the germline V gene (reference sequence). The CDR3 totals 17 residues. The chain combines TRBV30 with TRBJ1-4, with D uncertain. The specimen sequenced was memory CD4+ T cells sorted from blood. Indicated subset: CD45RA-negative fraction. This sequence was found in a man aged 18 to 30 in good health. CDR3 DNA sequence: TGTGCCTGGAGTGTCGAAGCTTTCCTAGCAACTAATGAAAAACTGTTTTTT. It translates to CAWSVEAFLATNEKLFF.